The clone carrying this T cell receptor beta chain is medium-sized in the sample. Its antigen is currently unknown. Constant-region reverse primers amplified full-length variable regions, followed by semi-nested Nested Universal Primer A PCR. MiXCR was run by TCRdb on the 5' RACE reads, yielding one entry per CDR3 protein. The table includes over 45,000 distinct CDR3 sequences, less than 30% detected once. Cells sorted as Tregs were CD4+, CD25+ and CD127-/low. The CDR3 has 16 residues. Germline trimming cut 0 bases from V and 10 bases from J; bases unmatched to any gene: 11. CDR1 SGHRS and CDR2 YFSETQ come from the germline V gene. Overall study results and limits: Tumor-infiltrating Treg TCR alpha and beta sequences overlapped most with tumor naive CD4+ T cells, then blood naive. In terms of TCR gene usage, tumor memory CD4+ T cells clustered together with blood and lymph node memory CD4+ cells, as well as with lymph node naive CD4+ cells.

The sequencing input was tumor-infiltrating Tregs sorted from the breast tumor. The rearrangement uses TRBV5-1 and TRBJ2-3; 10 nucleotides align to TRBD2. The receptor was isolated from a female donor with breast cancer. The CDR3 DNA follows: TGCGCCAGCAGCTTGGTCGTTGGGCTAGCGGGAGAGGCGCAGTATTTT. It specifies CASSLVVGLAGEAQYF.